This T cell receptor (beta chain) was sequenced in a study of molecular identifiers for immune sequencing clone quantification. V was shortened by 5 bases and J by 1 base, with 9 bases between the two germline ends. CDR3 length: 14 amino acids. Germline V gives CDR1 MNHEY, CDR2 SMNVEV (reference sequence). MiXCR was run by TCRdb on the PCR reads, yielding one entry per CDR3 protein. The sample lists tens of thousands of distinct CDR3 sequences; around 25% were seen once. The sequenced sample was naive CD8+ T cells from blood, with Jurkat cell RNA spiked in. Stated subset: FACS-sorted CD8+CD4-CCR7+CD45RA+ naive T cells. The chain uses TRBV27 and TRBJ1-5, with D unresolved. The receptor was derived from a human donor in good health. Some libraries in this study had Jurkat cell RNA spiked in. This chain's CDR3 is CASSSLKSNQPQHF. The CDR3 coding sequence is TGTGCCAGCAGTAGTTTAAAGAGCAATCAGCCCCAGCATTTT.